This paragraph reports one T cell receptor (beta chain). Antigen: not known. The data were taken from a study of graft-versus-host responses after intestinal transplantation. Overall study findings and caveats: Some patients had graft-donor T cell macrochimerism. In their allografts, the ratios of graft-versus-host to host-versus-graft T cell clones were high.

Germline V gives CDR1 MNHNS, CDR2 SASEGT. The CDR3 is made up of 12 amino acids. Trimming removed 6 bases at V and 4 bases at J, with 9 bases between. Only in-frame clones appear in the TCRdb table, and some are missing; sequencing was by immunoSEQ multiplex PCR. The data contain around 100,000 clones, over 75% of them singletons. The rearrangement links TRBV6-1 to TRBJ2-5; D is tentatively TRBD1 or TRBD2 (5 bases each). The input for sequencing was unstimulated CD4+ T cells sorted from spleen or lymph node cells, taken before transplant. This receptor was identified in a human donor who was the organ donor for an intestinal transplant. Here the CDR3 DNA reads TGTGCCAGCAGGGGGGTTCGAGAGACCCAGTACTTC. Translating gives CASRGVRETQYF.